The 12 T cell receptor beta chains below were found in one sample sequenced in a study of blood T cell repertoires in COVID-19 (dated by TCRdb to the early 2020s). Receptors were amplified or captured by the immunoSEQ multiplex PCR assay. The immuneACCESS repertoire file appears here via TCRdb, limited to in-frame rearrangements. These files lack a portion of the clones; in checked studies, under half of the deficit traces to unresolved V genes, and the cause of the others is not known. This sample gives 300,000 to 350,000 clones in total; 88% of them show up just once. 5% of the sample is in the top ten clones. Sequencing was done on a sample of PBMCs or T cells enriched from blood (not recorded which). These receptors were obtained from a man under 40 who had recovered from COVID-19.

This clone was observed a handful of times. This chain links TRBV19 with TRBJ1-1; 7 positions agree with TRBD1. Trimming took 9 bases from V and 1 from J; bases not matched to a gene: 2. Germline values: CDR1 LNHDA, CDR2 SQIVND (reference sequence). The length of the CDR3 is 12 residues. Here the CDR3 DNA reads TGTGCCAGCGACAGGGAGAACACTGAAGCTTTCTTT. Its translation: CASDRENTEAFF.

The CDR3 nucleotides are TGTGCCAGCAGTGCCAGCAGGGATATCGCTGAAGCTTTCTTT. This translates into CASSASRDIAEAFF. This chain connects TRBV28 to TRBJ1-1; perhaps TRBD1 as D (5 bases). The CDR3 is made up of 14 amino acids. V was clipped by 5 bases and J by 6 bases, with 16 bases between them. CDR1 and CDR2 (germline): MDHEN, SYDVKM.

CDR3 region: CAISESLGYQGNEQFF. For the CDR3, the DNA is TGTGCCATCAGTGAGTCGCTTGGGTATCAGGGCAATGAGCAGTTCTTC. This chain connects TRBV10-3 to TRBJ2-1; possible D gene TRBD1, 5 bases. This CDR3 has 16 residues. Trimming stripped 0 bases from V and 6 bases from J, with 15 bases between. Germline V CDR1 and CDR2: ENHRY, SYGVKD.

This chain connects TRBV2 to TRBJ1-6; 10 nucleotides match TRBD1. The CDR3 has 14 residues. From germline, CDR1 is SNHLY and CDR2 FYNNEI. After removal of 5 bases from V and 9 bases from J, the junction contained 4 bases not matched to a gene. CDR3 residues: CASSRTGGISPLHF. CDR3 bases: TGTGCCAGCAGTAGGACAGGGGGGATTTCACCCCTCCACTTT.

The J gene is TRBJ1-4, the V gene TRBV2; possible D gene TRBD1, 5 bases. V lost 6 bases and J 1 base, leaving 9 bases between the germline ends. Germline V lookup: CDR1 SNHLY, CDR2 FYNNEI. This CDR3 contains 14 residues. CDR3 region: CASRGLGTNEKLFF. The CDR3 nucleotides are TGTGCCAGCAGGGGGCTTGGAACTAATGAAAAACTGTTTTTT.

The gene calls are TRBV2 and TRBJ2-5; no definite D call. CDR1 is SNHLY, CDR2 FYNNEI, per germline. The V end lost 2 bases, the J end lost 0 bases, and 7 bases lay between the germline ends. CDR3 length: 14 residues. CDR3 nucleotide sequence: TGTGCCAGCAGTGAACCGGGTAACCAAGAGACCCAGTACTTC. This sequence encodes CASSEPGNQETQYF.

This clone was found once. V usage is TRBV11-2 and J usage is TRBJ2-5; 12 bases are a match to TRBD2. V trimming: 4 bases; J trimming: 5 bases; junction bases outside the gene matches: 8. This CDR3 has 16 amino acids. The germline V gene encodes CDR1 SGHAT and CDR2 FQNNGV. The CDR3 region is CASSSRTSGAWETQYF. Here the CDR3 DNA reads TGTGCCAGCAGCTCCCGGACTAGCGGGGCATGGGAGACCCAGTACTTC.

The chain carries TRBV18 and TRBJ1-6, with 7 bases matching TRBD1. This CDR3 has 14 residues. Trimming cost V 2 bases and J 9 bases; bases outside gene matches: 4. Germline lookup yields CDR1 KGHSH and CDR2 LQKENI. The CDR3 DNA follows: TGTGCCAGCTCACCAAACAGGGGTGGTTCACCCCTCCACTTT. Its translation: CASSPNRGGSPLHF.

The rearrangement links TRBV5-1 to TRBJ1-1, with a possible D match to TRBD1 (5 bases). Germline V gene sequence: CDR1 SGHRS, CDR2 YFSETQ. The CDR3 has 15 residues. V lost 4 bases, J lost 1 base, and 14 bases lay in between. CDR3 bases: TGCGCCAGCAGCGCCGCTTTGGGGGGGAACACTGAAGCTTTCTTT. This translates into CASSAALGGNTEAFF.

J is TRBJ2-1 and V is TRBV30, with D possibly being TRBD2 (5 bases). The CDR3 is 15 amino acids. Germline assignment: CDR1 GTSNPN and CDR2 SVGIG (reference sequence). Trimming shortened V by 2 bases and J by 4 bases, and 15 bases separated the two germline ends. This chain's CDR3 is CAWSPGIKPYNEQFF. The CDR3, as DNA: TGTGCCTGGAGTCCGGGGATAAAACCTTACAATGAGCAGTTCTTC. The entire variable domain, with the rest obtained from reference TRBV30 and TRBJ2-1, is as follows: SQTIHQWPATLVQPVGSPLSLECTVEGTSNPNLYWYRQAAGRGLQLLFYSVGIGQISSEVPQNLSASRPQDRQFILSSKKLLLSDSGFYLCAWSPGIKPYNEQFFGPGTRLTVL.

Only one count was recorded for this clone. The chain uses TRBV5-1 and TRBJ2-7; 9 bases are shared with TRBD1. J lost 7 bases, V lost 4 bases, and 6 bases had no gene match. The CDR3 extends over 13 amino acids. CDR1 and CDR2 from the germline V gene are SGHRS and YFSETQ. The CDR3 DNA reads as TGCGCCAGCAGCCCGGGACAGGGCCTGGAGCAGTACTTC. Its translation: CASSPGQGLEQYF.

The chain couples TRBV5-1 to TRBJ1-1; TRBD1 is a possible D gene (6 bases). CDR1 is SGHRS, CDR2 YFSETQ, per germline. The CDR3 consists of 14 residues. Deletions cut 4 bases from V and 3 bases from J, with 13 bases between. The CDR3 spells CASSQHRADTEAFF. As DNA, the CDR3 is TGCGCCAGCAGCCAACACAGGGCGGACACTGAAGCTTTCTTT.